A selection of T cell receptor beta chains follows, all from one sample in a study of regulatory T cells in long-lasting Graves disease. TCRdb reprocessed the reads with MiXCR, giving one entry per CDR3 protein. Of over 750 distinct CDR3 sequences listed, about 84% were seen once; the top ten hold about an eighth. Source: peripheral blood mononuclear cells (PBMCs), taken with antithyroid drug treatment, in newly diagnosed or persistent Graves disease (not recorded which). The receptors shown here come from a woman aged 18-29 years with Graves disease. Each CDR3 is given with its conserved first and last residue. A D gene is named only where the DNA matches it firmly. Clone size is given for some rows only: seen once, a few or many times, or a class if the clone is expanded.

v_call,j_call,clone_size,d_call,cdr3_nt,cdr3_aa
TRBV28,TRBJ2-5,-,-,TGTGCCAGTCAGGTCCGGGATCAAGAGACCCAGTACTTC,CASQVRDQETQYF
TRBV29-1,TRBJ1-2,-,-,TGCAGCGCTCCCGGGCGGGGCACTAACTATGGCTACACCTTC,CSAPGRGTNYGYTF
TRBV7-8,TRBJ2-5,-,TRBD2,TGTGCCAGCAGCGCACGACTAGCGGACCAAGAGACCCAGTACTTC,CASSARLADQETQYF
TRBV12-3/TRBV12-4,TRBJ2-1,-,TRBD2,TGTGCCAGCAGTTTGGGGGGGGAGACCAATGAGCAGTTCTTC,CASSLGGETNEQFF
TRBV28,TRBJ2-5,-,-,TGTGCCAGCAGTACCAGTCATTGGGGTGCGGAGACCCAGTACTTC,CASSTSHWGAETQYF
TRBV12-3/TRBV12-4,TRBJ1-1,-,-,TGTGCCAGCAGGGGGAGGAACACTGAAGCTTTCTTT,CASRGRNTEAFF
TRBV21-1,TRBJ2-3,few,-,TGTGCCAGCAGCACTAGCGGGAGCACAGATACGCAGTATTTT,CASSTSGSTDTQYF
TRBV12-3/TRBV12-4,TRBJ1-5,once,-,TGTGCCAGCAGTTTAAGGGCCAGGGTCGGCCAGCCCCAGCATTTT,CASSLRARVGQPQHF
TRBV5-1,TRBJ1-4,-,-,TGCGCCAGCAGGACCCAAGCAACTAATGAAAAACTGTTTTTT,CASRTQATNEKLFF
TRBV10-2,TRBJ1-5,-,-,TGCGCCAGCAGCCGGGACCTTAATCAGCCCCAGCATTTT,CASSRDLNQPQHF
TRBV6-1,TRBJ1-1,-,TRBD1,TGTGCCAGCAGCCCCTCGGCAACTCTCCAGGGGGCAAAGAACACTGAAGCTTTCTTT,CASSPSATLQGAKNTEAFF
TRBV7-3,TRBJ2-7,-,-,TGTGCCAGCAGCTTAACGGGAGCTGGGGAGCAGTACTTC,CASSLTGAGEQYF
TRBV4-1,TRBJ2-7,-,TRBD1,TGCGCCAGCAGCTTCGGACAGGGGGCTGGGGAGCAGTACTTC,CASSFGQGAGEQYF
TRBV14,TRBJ1-1,-,-,TGTGCCAGCAGCTTCGGACGGGGGAACACTGAAGCTTTCTTT,CASSFGRGNTEAFF
TRBV18,TRBJ1-4,-,-,TGTGCCAGCTCACCCCAGGAGAATGAAAAACTGTTTTTT,CASSPQENEKLFF
TRBV27,TRBJ2-7,-,TRBD2,TGTGCCAGCCATCCCTGGGAGGGGAGCTACGAGCAGTACTTC,CASHPWEGSYEQYF
TRBV6-1,TRBJ2-2,-,TRBD1,TGTGCCAGCAAGGGACAGGGAGTCACCGGGGAGCTGTTTTTT,CASKGQGVTGELFF
TRBV9,TRBJ2-3,-,-,TGTGCCAGCAGCGTAGCGTTACATAGCACAGATACGCAGTATTTT,CASSVALHSTDTQYF
TRBV2,TRBJ2-1,-,TRBD2,TGTGCCAGCAGTGGGGGACTACCGAACAATGAGCAGTTCTTC,CASSGGLPNNEQFF
TRBV7-8,TRBJ2-1,-,-,TGTGCCAGCAGCTTTGTCCCCCGTGGGCGGGATCGGGAGCAGTTCTTC,CASSFVPRGRDREQFF
TRBV5-4,TRBJ2-4,few,-,TGTGCCAGCAGCTTGGACGGGAAAAACATTCAGTACTTC,CASSLDGKNIQYF
TRBV20-1,TRBJ1-5,-,TRBD1,TGCAGTGCTAAATTCAAGGGGGCAAATCAGCCCCAGCATTTT,CSAKFKGANQPQHF
TRBV5-6,TRBJ2-6,-,TRBD1,TGTGCCAGCAGGTTACGGGACAGGGTTTTCTCTGGGGCCAACGTCCTGACTTTC,CASRLRDRVFSGANVLTF
TRBV10-2,TRBJ1-1,-,-,TGCGCCAGCAGTGACCCCGGGGGCAACACTGAAGCTTTCTTT,CASSDPGGNTEAFF
TRBV5-6,TRBJ1-2,once,-,TGTGCCAGCAGCTTGGACTATGGCTACACCTTC,CASSLDYGYTF
TRBV3-1,TRBJ2-2,-,TRBD2,TGTGCCAGCAGTCGCTACGGGGGGACGAACACCGGGGAGCTGTTTTTT,CASSRYGGTNTGELFF
TRBV6-1,TRBJ2-1,few,-,TGTGCCGCCTCGCCCGGAGAGGTACATGAGCAGTTCTTC,CAASPGEVHEQFF
TRBV5-1,TRBJ2-3,-,-,TGCGCCAGCAGCTTGGAGAGGGGGGACACAGATACGCAGTATTTT,CASSLERGDTDTQYF
TRBV30,TRBJ1-2,-,-,TGTGCCTGGAGTGTACCCCCCAGGGACTATGGCTACACCTTC,CAWSVPPRDYGYTF
TRBV12-3/TRBV12-4,TRBJ2-4,-,-,TGTGCCAGCAGTTCTACTCTAAGAAACATTCAGTACTTC,CASSSTLRNIQYF
TRBV18,TRBJ1-1,-,-,TGTGCCAGCTCCCCGAGCCCAGGGGAGAGCACTGAAGCTTTCTTT,CASSPSPGESTEAFF
TRBV7-9,TRBJ1-2,-,-,TGTGCCAGCAGCACGGAGGCTCGGGGCTACACCTTC,CASSTEARGYTF
TRBV12-3/TRBV12-4,TRBJ2-1,few,TRBD1,TGTGCCACCATTCAACCAGGGGGCGTCGATGAGCAGTTCTTC,CATIQPGGVDEQFF
TRBV30,TRBJ1-3,-,-,TGTGCCTGGAGTGCTGGAAACACCATATATTTT,CAWSAGNTIYF
TRBV12-3/TRBV12-4,TRBJ1-1,-,-,TGTGCCAGCAGCTTGTCCGGCGGGCAGGGCTTCACTGAAGCTTTCTTT,CASSLSGGQGFTEAFF
TRBV20-1,TRBJ2-1,-,TRBD2,TGCAGTGCTTTACTAGCGGGCCCCTACAATGAGCAGTTCTTC,CSALLAGPYNEQFF
TRBV20-1,TRBJ2-1,-,-,TGCAGTGCTCCACAATCTGCCTACAATGAGCAGTTCTTC,CSAPQSAYNEQFF
TRBV12-5,TRBJ2-1,-,-,TGTGCTAGTGGTTTCCTCGGGAATGAGCAGTTCTTC,CASGFLGNEQFF
TRBV4-1,TRBJ1-1,-,-,TGCGCCAGCAGCCTAACAGGGAACACTGAAGCTTTCTTT,CASSLTGNTEAFF
TRBV19,TRBJ2-1,-,TRBD2,TGTGCCAGTACGTTGACTAGCGGGGGATTCAATGAGCAGTTCTTC,CASTLTSGGFNEQFF
TRBV5-1,TRBJ2-1,-,TRBD2,TGCGCCAGCAGCTCCCGGGGGGGAGATGGTGAGCAGTTCTTC,CASSSRGGDGEQFF
TRBV27,TRBJ1-2,-,TRBD1,TGTGCCAGCAGTTCCATCCGGGACAGGGGAAGGTATGGCTACACCTTC,CASSSIRDRGRYGYTF
TRBV5-4,TRBJ2-3,-,-,TGTGCCAGCAGCTTGGGGTCGGGGCCAGCGACAGATACGCAGTATTTT,CASSLGSGPATDTQYF